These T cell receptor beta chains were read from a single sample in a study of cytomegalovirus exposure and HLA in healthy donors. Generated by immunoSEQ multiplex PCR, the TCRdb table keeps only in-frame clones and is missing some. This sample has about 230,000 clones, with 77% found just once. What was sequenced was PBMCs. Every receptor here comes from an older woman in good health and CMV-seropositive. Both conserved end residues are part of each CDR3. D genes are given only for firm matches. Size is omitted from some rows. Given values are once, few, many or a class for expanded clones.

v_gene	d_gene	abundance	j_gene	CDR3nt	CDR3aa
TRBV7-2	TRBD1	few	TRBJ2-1	TGTGCCAGCAGCTTAACGCGGGGACAGGGGGTTGACAATGAGCAGTTCTTC	CASSLTRGQGVDNEQFF
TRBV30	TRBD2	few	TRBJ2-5	TGTGCCTGGAGTTTATTTAGCGGGGAGACCCAGTACTTC	CAWSLFSGETQYF
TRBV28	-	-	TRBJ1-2	TGTGCCAGCACACCCGGGACTCTGGGCTACACCTTC	CASTPGTLGYTF
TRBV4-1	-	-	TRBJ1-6	TGCGCCAGCAGAGCCCCTATGGAGAATTCACCCCTCCACTTT	CASRAPMENSPLHF
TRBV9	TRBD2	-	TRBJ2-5	TGTGCCAGCAGCGTCGGGGGACTAGCTAATATGGAGACCCAGTACTTC	CASSVGGLANMETQYF
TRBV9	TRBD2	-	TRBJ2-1	TGTGCCAGCAGTCGTAGCGGGGACATTTCCTACAATGAGCAGTTCTTC	CASSRSGDISYNEQFF
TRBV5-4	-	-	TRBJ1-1	TGTGCCAGCAGACTGGACACACTCCAAACTGAAGCTTTCTTT	CASRLDTLQTEAFF
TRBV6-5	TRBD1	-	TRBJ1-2	TGTGCCAGCCTCCAGGGGGACTATGGCTACACCTTC	CASLQGDYGYTF
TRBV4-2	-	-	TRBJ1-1	TGTGCCAGCAGCCAAGATCCGGCAGGGATCCACACTGAAGCTTTCTTT	CASSQDPAGIHTEAFF
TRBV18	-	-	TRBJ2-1	TGTGCCAGCTCACCACGCCAGGGTAGCTACAATGAGCAGTTCTTC	CASSPRQGSYNEQFF
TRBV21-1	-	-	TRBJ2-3	TGTGCCAGCAGCACCCGTAGGGGGGGTCTCAAAGTAGATACGCAGTATTTT	CASSTRRGGLKVDTQYF
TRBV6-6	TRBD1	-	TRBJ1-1	TGTGCCAGCAGACCTTCCCAGACAGGGGTGAACACTGAAGCTTTCTTT	CASRPSQTGVNTEAFF
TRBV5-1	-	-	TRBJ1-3	TGCGCCAGCAGCGCGGACAGCTCTGGAAACACCATATATTTT	CASSADSSGNTIYF
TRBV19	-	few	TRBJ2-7	TGTGCCAGTAGTCTAGACCTTTCCTACGAGCAGTACTTC	CASSLDLSYEQYF
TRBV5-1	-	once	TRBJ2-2	TGCGCCAGCAGCTTGGTCTCAGTTCGGGAGCTGTTTTTT	CASSLVSVRELFF
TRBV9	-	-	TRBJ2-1	TGTGCCAGCAGCGTAGGTTCTAGCACTACTTACAATGAGCAGTTCTTC	CASSVGSSTTYNEQFF
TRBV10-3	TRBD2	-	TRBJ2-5	TGTGCCATCAGTTCCGGGGGGGCCGGGGAGACCCAGTACTTC	CAISSGGAGETQYF
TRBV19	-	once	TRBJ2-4	TGTGCCAGTAGTATGGGTAGCACTGGGAACATTCAGTACTTC	CASSMGSTGNIQYF
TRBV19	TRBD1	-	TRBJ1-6	TGTGCCAGTAGAATAACGGACAGGTATTCACCCCTCCACTTT	CASRITDRYSPLHF
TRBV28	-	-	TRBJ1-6	TGTGCCAGCAGACGCCCGGGGGGGCCACCCCTCCACTTT	CASRRPGGPPLHF
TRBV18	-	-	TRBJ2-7	TGTGCCAGCTCACTGGGACAACCCTACGAGCAGTACTTC	CASSLGQPYEQYF
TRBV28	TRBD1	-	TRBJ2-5	TGTGCCAGCAGTCCGAGGACAGGGGGGGAGACCCAGTACTTC	CASSPRTGGETQYF
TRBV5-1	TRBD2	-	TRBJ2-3	TGCGCCAGCAGCTTGGCTGCTAGCGGGTGGGCAGATACGCAGTATTTT	CASSLAASGWADTQYF
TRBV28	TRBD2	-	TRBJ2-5	TGTGCCAGCAGCCCCGTGGGGGGGTATAGGGAGACCCAGTACTTC	CASSPVGGYRETQYF
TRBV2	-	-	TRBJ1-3	TGTGCCAGCAACGGTGGGCCGTCCTCTGGAAACACCATATATTTT	CASNGGPSSGNTIYF
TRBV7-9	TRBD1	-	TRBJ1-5	TGTGCCAGCAGCTCACAGGGGAACCAGCCCCAGCATTTT	CASSSQGNQPQHF
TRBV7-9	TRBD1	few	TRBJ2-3	TGTGCCAGCAGCTCCTACAGGGGCGGTAGCACAGATACGCAGTATTTT	CASSSYRGGSTDTQYF
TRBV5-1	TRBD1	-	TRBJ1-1	TGCGCCAGCAGCTTGTCGCCAGGGGGAAAAACTGAAGCTTTCTTT	CASSLSPGGKTEAFF
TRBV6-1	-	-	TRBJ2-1	TGTGCCAGCAGTGAAACCGGGAGATGGGATGAGCAGTTCTTC	CASSETGRWDEQFF
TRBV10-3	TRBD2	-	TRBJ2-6	TGTGCCACCGGCCTCCTAGCGGTTCTTTCTGGGGCCAACGTCCTGACTTTC	CATGLLAVLSGANVLTF
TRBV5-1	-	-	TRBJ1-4	TGCGCCAGCAGCTTGGTAGGGGGTCCCTCTAGGGAAAAAGAAAAACTGTTTTTT	CASSLVGGPSREKEKLFF
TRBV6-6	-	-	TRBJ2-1	TGTGCCAGCAGTTACTCGACAGTCAATGAGCAGTTCTTC	CASSYSTVNEQFF
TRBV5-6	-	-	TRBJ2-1	TGTGCCAGCAGCGATAGCGGAGTCTACAATGAGCAGTTCTTC	CASSDSGVYNEQFF